The 24 T cell receptor beta chains below come from one sample, sequenced in a study of patients and donors after allogeneic stem cell transplantation. TCRdb independently ran MiXCR on the RT-PCR reads; one entry per CDR3 protein. The sample lists 70,000 or so distinct CDR3 sequences; about a quarter were seen once. Sequencing was carried out using blood, either unsorted or a sorted T cell fraction (not recorded which). The receptors come from a human donor who was either an allogeneic HSCT recipient or a stem cell or donor lymphocyte infusion donor (not recorded which). It is not recorded whose cells these are; they may come from a transplant donor.

The chain has TRBV20-1 and TRBJ2-2, with 7 bases matching TRBD2. V dropped 6 bases and J dropped 5; count of bases not matched to a gene: 9. CDR1 is DFQATT, CDR2 SNEGSKA, per germline (reference sequence). CDR3 length equals 14 residues. The CDR3 loop reads CSAVLGRSTGELFF. As DNA, the CDR3 is TGCAGTGCGGTTCTCGGGAGGAGTACCGGGGAGCTGTTTTTT.

This clonotype occurred a few times. V usage is TRBV5-1 and J usage is TRBJ2-7; D is undetermined. Deletions cut 3 bases from V and 0 bases from J, with 10 bases between. This CDR3 region has 14 residues. In germline, CDR1 is SGHRS, CDR2 YFSETQ. The CDR3 bases are TGCGCCAGCAGCTCACAGATACTCTCCTACGAGCAGTACTTC. This encodes CASSSQILSYEQYF.

This chain uses TRBV5-8 with TRBJ2-2, with a possible D match to TRBD1 (5 bases). The germline CDR1 and CDR2 sequences are SGHTS and YDEGEE. The CDR3 is made up of 16 amino acids. V lost 4 bases, J lost 5 bases, and 18 bases lay in between. In DNA form, the CDR3 reads TGTGCCAGCAGCAGGATAGACAGCCACTTAACCGGGGAGCTGTTTTTT. Amino acid sequence: CASSRIDSHLTGELFF.

This chain connects TRBV29-1 to TRBJ2-1; 12 bases agree with TRBD1. This CDR3 has 14 residues. The germline CDR1 and CDR2 sequences are SQVTM and ANQGSEA. Trimming at V came to 2 bases and at J to 7 bases, leaving 3 bases not matched to a gene. CDR3 sequence (DNA): TGCAGCGTTGAATGGGACAGGGGGCGAAATGAGCAGTTCTTC. Its protein product is CSVEWDRGRNEQFF.

The chain joins TRBV12-3 or TRBV12-4 to TRBJ1-2, with 8 bases lining up with TRBD1. This CDR3 has 14 residues. After removal of 3 bases from V and 4 bases from J, the junction contained 4 bases not matched to a gene. CDR3 in DNA: TGTGCCAGCAGTTTTAGCGACAGGGGCTATGGCTACACCTTC. Encoded protein: CASSFSDRGYGYTF.

The CDR3 sequence is CASSLQGDEKLFF. DNA for the CDR3: TGCGCCAGCAGCTTACAGGGGGATGAAAAACTGTTTTTT. The J gene is TRBJ1-4, the V gene TRBV5-1; 8 nucleotides line up with TRBD1. Trimming removed 2 bases from V and 6 bases from J; junction bases left unmatched: 0. The germline V gene has CDR1 SGHRS and CDR2 YFSETQ. The CDR3 is 13 amino acids.

This clonotype occurred a few times. The chain recombines TRBV7-9 with TRBJ2-1; perhaps TRBD1 as D (5 bases). The CDR3 is 16 residues long. Trimming shortened V by 1 base and J by 3 bases, and 13 bases separated the two germline ends. CDR1 and CDR2 from the germline V gene are SEHNR and FQNEAQ (reference sequence). DNA for the CDR3: TGTGCCAGCAGCTTAGTCTTCCCACAGGTCTACAATGAGCAGTTCTTC. The encoded protein is CASSLVFPQVYNEQFF.

The table lists this clonotype with a few counts. The CDR3 DNA reads as TGCGCCAGCAGCTGGGGCGCTGAGCAGTACTTC. Translation gives CASSWGAEQYF. The genes are TRBV5-1 and TRBJ2-7; tentative D call: TRBD1 (5 bases). The germline V gene has CDR1 SGHRS and CDR2 YFSETQ. The CDR3 loop spans 11 amino acids. V lost 3 bases to trimming and J lost 7 bases, with 8 bases between them. The complete variable domain, with remaining parts taken from reference TRBV5-1 and TRBJ2-7, reads KAGVTQTPRYLIKTRGQQVTLSCSPISGHRSVSWYQQTPGQGLQFLFEYFSETQRNKGNFPGRFSGRQFSNSRSEMNVSTLELGDSALYLCASSWGAEQYFGPGTRLTVT.

The chain has TRBV7-9 and TRBJ2-2; tentative D call: TRBD1 (6 bases). Per the germline V gene, CDR1 is SEHNR and CDR2 is FQNEAQ (reference sequence). V was cut by 1 base and J by 2 bases, with 8 bases left in between. This CDR3 has 15 residues. CDR3 residues: CASSLVQGNTGELFF. The CDR3 region has the DNA TGTGCCAGCAGCTTAGTACAGGGAAACACCGGGGAGCTGTTTTTT.

J is TRBJ1-1 and V is TRBV3-1, with D unclear. Trimming removed 4 bases at V and 4 bases at J, with 10 bases between. The CDR3 totals 13 residues. The germline gives CDR1 LGHDT, CDR2 YNNKEL (reference sequence). This CDR3 reads CASSLGHFTEAFF. In DNA form, the CDR3 reads TGTGCCAGCAGCCTCGGCCATTTCACTGAAGCTTTCTTT.

This sequence joins TRBV4-1 and TRBJ2-7; D perhaps matches TRBD2 (5 bases). From germline, CDR1 is MGHRA and CDR2 YSYEKL. V gave up 1 base and J gave up 2 bases, with 12 bases separating them. The CDR3 spans 15 residues. The CDR3 sequence: CASSQVKTTTYEQYF. For the CDR3, the DNA is TGCGCCAGCAGCCAAGTAAAGACTACAACCTACGAGCAGTACTTC.

The chain joins TRBV12-2 to TRBJ1-2; the D call TRBD1 from the table was never checked on the DNA. TRBV12-2 is shown as a pseudogene. The CDR3 totals 15 residues. CDR3 in DNA: TGTGCAAGTCGCTTAAGGGACAGGAGTAACTATGGCTACACCTTC. Its translation: CASRLRDRSNYGYTF.

This rearrangement joins TRBV11-3 to TRBJ2-2; TRBD2 might be the D (6 bases). The CDR3 is 15 residues long. Germline CDR1 is SGHNT and CDR2 is YENEEA. Trimming took off 1 base at V and 5 bases at J, with 11 bases between the two ends. The CDR3: CASSLGGRWTGELFF. In DNA, the CDR3 is TGTGCCAGCAGCTTAGGAGGGAGGTGGACCGGGGAGCTGTTTTTT.

This clonotype was seen repeatedly, ten times or more. CDR3 DNA: TGCACCGTAGGAGCGAACACTGAAGCTTTCTTT. It encodes CTVGANTEAFF. The J gene is TRBJ1-1, the V gene TRBV29-1; D gene uncertain. Germline values: CDR1 SQVTM, CDR2 ANQGSEA. This CDR3 comprises 11 residues.

This chain uses TRBV12-3 or TRBV12-4 with TRBJ2-4; a weak D match, TRBD1 (5 bases). V was trimmed by 2 bases and J by 2 bases, leaving 13 bases between them. The CDR3 is 16 residues long. CDR3 coding DNA: TGTGCCAGCAGTTTATTTCAGGGCAGGTCCAAAAACATTCAGTACTTC. Translation: CASSLFQGRSKNIQYF.

This clonotype was detected ten times or more. The chain employs TRBV27 and TRBJ1-4; 7 bases match TRBD1. This CDR3 contains 13 residues. In germline, CDR1 is MNHEY, CDR2 SMNVEV (reference sequence). J was trimmed by 8 bases and V by 6 bases; bases with no gene match: 6. In DNA form, the CDR3 reads TGTGCCAGCAGCAGACAGGGTGGGGAAAAACTGTTTTTT. It specifies CASSRQGGEKLFF.

This clonotype is judged medium-sized. J is TRBJ2-1 and V is TRBV15, with TRBD2 identical over 13 bases. Germline CDR1 LNHNV, CDR2 YYDKDF (reference sequence). The CDR3 sequence is 16 residues long. Trimming took 0 bases from V and 6 from J; bases not matched to a gene: 2. The CDR3 DNA is TGTGCCACCAGCAGAGAGGGGACTAGCGGGACCAATGAGCAGTTCTTC. Protein: CATSREGTSGTNEQFF. Full variable domain (remainder filled in from reference TRBV15 and TRBJ2-1): DAMVIQNPRYQVTQFGKPVTLSCSQTLNHNVMYWYQQKSSQAPKLLFHYYDKDFNNEADTPDNFQSRRPNTSFCFLDIRSPGLGDTAMYLCATSREGTSGTNEQFFGPGTRLTVL.

This clonotype came up a few times. The rearrangement links TRBV10-3 to TRBJ1-5, with D unclear. V shed 8 bases and J shed 7 bases, with 12 bases lying between them. Germline V CDR1 and CDR2: ENHRY, SYGVKD. The CDR3 contains 12 residues. As DNA, the CDR3 is TGTGCCATCGGGCAGGCTCTGCAGCCCCAGCATTTT. This translates into CAIGQALQPQHF.

This clonotype was detected ten times or more. V usage is TRBV12-3 or TRBV12-4 and J usage is TRBJ1-1; D remains unclear. The CDR3 has 12 residues. V lost 8 bases and J lost 4, with 11 bases in between. The chain's CDR3 is CASRFRGTEAFF. CDR3 nucleotide sequence: TGTGCCAGCCGGTTCCGCGGCACTGAAGCTTTCTTT.

This clonotype was seen only a few times. The CDR3 bases are TGTGCCAGCAGCTTGCCAGGGGAGGGGAGATATTATGGCTACACCTTC. This sequence encodes CASSLPGEGRYYGYTF. This sequence joins TRBV5-5 and TRBJ1-2; a weak D match, TRBD1 (6 bases). The CDR3 length is 16 residues. Germline CDR1 SGHKS, CDR2 YYEKEE (reference sequence). Trimming removed 1 base from V and 5 bases from J, with 18 bases in between.

The rearrangement joins TRBV29-1 to TRBJ1-2; D remains ambiguous. The CDR3 is made up of 13 amino acids. V lost 0 bases, J lost 7 bases, and 12 bases lay in between. Germline assignment: CDR1 SQVTM and CDR2 ANQGSEA. The DNA of the CDR3 is TGCAGCGTTGAAGAGCGGAGGAGTCGTGGCTACACCTTC. Its translation is CSVEERRSRGYTF.

In its sample, this clonotype ranks as medium-sized. This sequence joins TRBV6-1 and TRBJ1-5; TRBD1 is a possible D gene (6 bases). Germline V gene lookup returns CDR1 MNHNS and CDR2 SASEGT. The CDR3 consists of 16 residues. Trimming stripped 4 bases from V and 1 base from J, with 14 bases between. CDR3 nucleotides: TGTGCCAGCAGTGCGGGGGGGCGCTTGAGCAATCAGCCCCAGCATTTT. It yields the protein CASSAGGRLSNQPQHF.

V and J are TRBV5-1 and TRBJ2-7; D ambiguous. Trimming took off 0 bases at V and 2 bases at J, with 12 bases between the two ends. This CDR3 has 15 residues. Germline loops: CDR1 SGHRS, CDR2 YFSETQ. Here the CDR3 DNA reads TGCGCCAGCAGCTTGGTAGTTGGGGTAACCTACGAGCAGTACTTC. This gives the protein CASSLVVGVTYEQYF.

This clonotype occurred a few times. The chain joins TRBV10-3 to TRBJ1-2; D gene ambiguous. The germline V and J ends were trimmed by 1 base and 5 bases, with 14 bases remaining between them. The CDR3 runs to 15 residues. Germline-derived CDR1 and CDR2 are ENHRY and SYGVKD. In DNA, the CDR3 is TGTGCCATCAGTGAGTTAGGGAGTCCAAATTATGGCTACACCTTC. Encoded protein: CAISELGSPNYGYTF.